A single sample gave rise to the 16 T cell receptor beta chains below, sequenced in a study of T cell responses to AZD1222 COVID-19 vaccine. Produced via immunoSEQ multiplex PCR; TCRdb's table is partial and in-frame only. The table shows about 170,000 clones, with roughly 87% occurring only once. Specimen: peripheral blood, collected 28 days after the second AZD1222 dose. The receptor source for this set is an adult who received the AZD1222 COVID-19 vaccine.

The chain employs TRBV16 and TRBJ2-7; the match to TRBD1 covers 8 bases. The trim removed 1 base at V and 0 bases at J, leaving 2 bases unmatched. Germline-derived CDR1 and CDR2 are KGHSY and FQNENV. The CDR3 consists of 15 residues. The CDR3 nucleotides are TGTGCCAGCAGCCAATTTGGGACAGGCTCCTACGAGCAGTACTTC. Amino acid sequence: CASSQFGTGSYEQYF.

The table lists this clone with a count of one. V and J are TRBV7-9 and TRBJ1-1, with 11 positions matching TRBD1. V was clipped by 5 bases and J by 6 bases; unmatched bases: 14. The CDR3 is 17 residues long. CDR1 is SEHNR, CDR2 FQNEAQ, per germline (reference sequence). CDR3 coding DNA: TGTGCCAGCAGCCCTCACCAATCGGACAGGGGGCCCTCTGAAGCTTTCTTT. It encodes CASSPHQSDRGPSEAFF.

The chain carries TRBV4-2 and TRBJ2-1, with TRBD1 matching over 9 bases. Germline CDR1 is LGHNA and CDR2 is YNFKEQ. This CDR3 is built from 16 residues. J was trimmed by 7 bases and V by 4 bases; bases with no gene match: 11. The CDR3 here is CASSLSGGQGVNEQFF. DNA of the CDR3: TGTGCCAGCAGCCTTTCTGGGGGACAGGGTGTAAATGAGCAGTTCTTC.

V usage is TRBV18 and J usage is TRBJ1-1; the match to TRBD1 covers 9 bases. Germline V lookup: CDR1 KGHSH, CDR2 LQKENI. With V trimmed by 3 bases and J by 4 bases, 9 bases remained unmatched. This CDR3 has 16 residues. CDR3 DNA: TGTGCCAGCTCACCGAACTCAGACAGGGGGAGCACTGAAGCTTTCTTT. This codes for CASSPNSDRGSTEAFF.

The V call is TRBV9, the J call TRBJ1-6; possible D gene TRBD1, 6 bases. The V and J ends lost 3 bases and 7 bases respectively, with 20 bases between them. The V gene's germline CDR1 is SGDLS and CDR2 YYNGEE. The length of the CDR3 is 17 residues. The CDR3 nucleotides read TGTGCCAGCAGCGGGGACACGACTCATTGGGGAAATTCACCCCTCCACTTT. This encodes CASSGDTTHWGNSPLHF. Combining the CDR3 with reference TRBV9 and TRBJ1-6 gives the whole variable domain DSGVTQTPKHLITATGQRVTLRCSPRSGDLSVYWYQQSLDQGLQFLIQYYNGEERAKGNILERFSAQQFPDLHSELNLSSLELGDSALYFCASSGDTTHWGNSPLHFGNGTRLTVT.

The chain is built from TRBV12-3 or TRBV12-4 and TRBJ1-2; D remains unclear. With 7 bases removed from V and 13 bases from J, the gap between germline ends came to 13 bases. This CDR3 is built from 10 residues. The DNA of the CDR3 is TGTGCCAGCACCTCCGTTAGAACCACCTTC. This encodes CASTSVRTTF.

This clone was recorded once. The chain recombines TRBV5-1 with TRBJ1-2, with 7 bases lining up with TRBD1. This CDR3 spans 18 amino acids. V dropped 0 bases and J dropped 4; count of bases not matched to a gene: 15. CDR1 SGHRS and CDR2 YFSETQ come from the germline V gene. CDR3 sequence (DNA): TGCGCCAGCAGCTTGGAGGGAATGTTGGCAGGGGGGGCCTATGGCTACACCTTC. Its translation is CASSLEGMLAGGAYGYTF. Based on the CDR3 plus reference TRBV5-1 and TRBJ1-2, the full variable domain is KAGVTQTPRYLIKTRGQQVTLSCSPISGHRSVSWYQQTPGQGLQFLFEYFSETQRNKGNFPGRFSGRQFSNSRSEMNVSTLELGDSALYLCASSLEGMLAGGAYGYTFGSGTRLTVV.

The chain joins TRBV7-2 to TRBJ2-2; a possible D gene is TRBD1 (5 bases). Between the trimmed V and J ends, which lost 1 base and 2 bases, there was a span of 8 bases. Germline CDR1 SGHTA, CDR2 FQGNSA. The CDR3 runs 15 residues. The chain's CDR3 is CASSLEQENTGELFF. The CDR3 nucleotides read TGTGCCAGCAGCTTAGAACAGGAAAACACCGGGGAGCTGTTTTTT.

The chain employs TRBV5-1 and TRBJ2-7; D not resolved. The V end was cut by 5 bases, the J end by 0 bases, with 12 bases between. CDR3 size: 14 residues. The V gene's germline CDR1 is SGHRS and CDR2 YFSETQ. The CDR3 DNA follows: TGCGCCAGCAGAGTCCGGACGCCCTCCTACGAGCAGTACTTC. Translating it yields CASRVRTPSYEQYF. Using reference TRBV5-1 and TRBJ2-7 for the parts outside the CDR3, the full variable domain is KAGVTQTPRYLIKTRGQQVTLSCSPISGHRSVSWYQQTPGQGLQFLFEYFSETQRNKGNFPGRFSGRQFSNSRSEMNVSTLELGDSALYLCASRVRTPSYEQYFGPGTRLTVT.

The chain recombines TRBV5-1 with TRBJ1-1; D uncertain. Germline-derived CDR1 and CDR2 are SGHRS and YFSETQ. This CDR3 has 17 residues. V lost 2 bases, J lost 0 bases, and 17 bases lay in between. CDR3 in amino acids: CASSFDTLPSVNTEAFF. CDR3 nucleotide sequence: TGCGCCAGCAGCTTTGACACGCTCCCCTCGGTGAACACTGAAGCTTTCTTT.

This clone showed up just once. CDR3 region: CASSLSAGLDEKLFF. The DNA for the CDR3 is TGTGCCAGCAGCTTGAGTGCGGGGTTGGATGAAAAACTGTTTTTT. The genes are TRBV5-4 and TRBJ1-4; D ambiguous. V was trimmed by 1 base and J by 6 bases, leaving 13 bases between them. This CDR3 spans 15 amino acids. Germline V gene sequence: CDR1 SGHNT, CDR2 YYREEE (reference sequence).

The J gene is TRBJ2-5, the V gene TRBV3-1 (or the pseudogene TRBV3-2); D not certain. The V end lost 1 base, the J end lost 8 bases, and 8 bases lay between the germline ends. Germline loops: CDR1 LGHDT, CDR2 YNNKEL (reference sequence). CDR3 length: 12 residues. The CDR3 bases are TGTGCCAGCAGCCAAGTTTTAACCACCCAGTACTTC. Translation gives CASSQVLTTQYF.

This clone was recorded only once. CDR3 loop: CASSLVGSLSLDTQYF. CDR3 nucleotides: TGTGCCAGCAGCTTAGTAGGCTCGCTATCTCTCGATACGCAGTATTTT. The chain carries TRBV7-9 and TRBJ2-3; D is undetermined. The CDR3 has 16 amino acids. The V and J ends lost 1 base and 6 bases respectively, with 17 bases between them. CDR1 is SEHNR, CDR2 FQNEAQ, per germline (reference sequence).

The gene calls are TRBV4-1 and TRBJ1-2, with D unresolved. Germline V gene sequence: CDR1 MGHRA, CDR2 YSYEKL. The CDR3 length is 14 residues. The ends were cut back, 1 base at V and 8 bases at J, with 14 bases in the middle. CDR3 sequence: CASSQVLNPGGYTF. CDR3 nucleotides: TGCGCCAGCAGCCAAGTCCTAAACCCCGGCGGCTACACCTTC.

The chain carries TRBV29-1 and TRBJ2-7; the D is unclear. The CDR3 has 12 amino acids. Germline values: CDR1 SQVTM, CDR2 ANQGSEA. V lost 2 bases, J lost 0 bases, and 5 bases lay in between. CDR3 loop: CSVELSSYEQYF. The CDR3 DNA reads as TGCAGCGTTGAATTGAGCTCCTACGAGCAGTACTTC.

The genes are TRBV7-7 and TRBJ2-1, with 8 nucleotides matching TRBD2. CDR1 is SSHAT, CDR2 FNYEAQ, per germline (reference sequence). This CDR3 has 15 amino acids. Trimming at V came to 5 bases and at J to 6 bases, leaving 9 bases not matched to a gene. The CDR3 loop is CASSPEGSGVNEQFF. Written as DNA, the CDR3 is TGTGCCAGCAGCCCCGAGGGTAGCGGGGTCAATGAGCAGTTCTTC.